Each of the 2 T cell receptor beta chains below was sequenced from the same sample in a study of regulatory T cells in long-lasting Graves disease. Both iRepertoire HTBI primers and Arm-PCR of CDR3 regions were used to build the TCR beta libraries. MiXCR, applied by TCRdb to the multiplex PCR reads, yields one record per CDR3 protein. The table records around 300,000 distinct CDR3 sequences, around a fifth of them present only once. Time point given: persistent/refractory GD, antithyroid drugs over 5 years with positive TRAb. Preparation of the TCR library used RNA extracted from PBMCs. The sequencing used peripheral blood mononuclear cells (PBMCs), collected when the disease was refractory, from a patient treated with antithyroid drugs. The source is a female donor with Graves disease.

This chain connects TRBV30 to TRBJ1-5; 9 nucleotides match TRBD1. This CDR3 has 14 residues. The germline V gene has CDR1 GTSNPN and CDR2 SVGIG (reference sequence). J lost 5 bases, V lost 5 bases, and 7 bases had no gene match. CDR3 region: CAWQQGARDQPQHF. The CDR3 bases are TGTGCCTGGCAACAGGGGGCGCGGGATCAGCCCCAGCATTTT.

This clonotype appeared many times. The chain carries TRBV30 and TRBJ1-2; D gene unclear. The germline V and J ends were trimmed by 1 base and 2 bases, with 8 bases remaining between them. The CDR3 spans 13 residues. The germline gives CDR1 GTSNPN, CDR2 SVGIG (reference sequence). The CDR3 DNA reads TGTGCCTGGAGTGAAAGGAGAAACTATGGCTACACCTTC. It translates to CAWSERRNYGYTF.